This T cell receptor beta chain was identified in a study of T cells after posttransplantation cyclophosphamide. The method was immunoSEQ multiplex PCR; TCRdb's version includes in-frame clones alone and lacks a portion of them. The sample is made up of over 15,000 clones, none counted only once. This clone was observed many times. Germline V CDR1 and CDR2: LNHNV, YYDKDF (reference sequence). CDR3 size: 15 residues. The V gene end was trimmed by 8 bases and the J gene end by 3 bases; junction bases not matched to a gene: 9. Cyclophosphamide on days +3 and +4 followed busulfan-fludarabine conditioning and a marrow graft.

This chain connects TRBV15 to TRBJ2-2, with 7 bases that match TRBD2. Sample: PBMCs, taken after allogeneic stem cell transplant with posttransplant cyclophosphamide. This TCR derives from a female patient between 30 and 45 years old who received an allogeneic stem cell transplant from a related donor, was CMV-positive, and had no GVHD. Certain T cells may be donor cells from the graft. CDR3: CATEGGPRYTGELFF. CDR3 nucleotides: TGTGCCACCGAGGGAGGGCCTCGGTACACCGGGGAGCTGTTTTTT.